This is a list of T cell receptor beta chains from one sample in a study of blood T cell repertoires in COVID-19. This table comes from immunoSEQ multiplex PCR, and its TCRdb copy is limited to in-frame clones, with some not included. The table records nearly 200,000 clones, 70% to 85% of them present only once. The sequencing sample was made of peripheral blood. These receptors were collected from a human donor with acute or convalescent COVID-19. The donor label of this sample is uncertain. CDR3s include the opening cysteine and the closing phenylalanine or tryptophan. Fields, in order: CDR3 length, V gene, D gene, J gene, clone size, CDR3 protein, CDR3 DNA. A D gene is named only where the DNA matches it firmly. Size is omitted from some rows. Given values are once, few, many or a class for expanded clones.

len: 15; v_gene: TRBV27; d_gene: TRBD1; j_gene: TRBJ2-7; abundance: few; CDR3aa: CASSSLTGGRYEQYF; CDR3nt: TGTGCCAGCAGTTCCCTAACAGGGGGCCGCTACGAGCAGTACTTC
len: 14; v_gene: TRBV11-1; d_gene: -; j_gene: TRBJ2-7; abundance: -; CDR3aa: CASSLERIGNEQYF; CDR3nt: TGTGCCAGCAGCTTAGAACGTATCGGGAACGAGCAGTACTTC
len: 15; v_gene: TRBV18; d_gene: -; j_gene: TRBJ1-1; abundance: -; CDR3aa: CASSPITGGNTEAFF; CDR3nt: TGTGCCAGCTCACCAATCACTGGCGGCAACACTGAAGCTTTCTTT
len: 13; v_gene: TRBV29-1; d_gene: TRBD1; j_gene: TRBJ2-7; abundance: many; CDR3aa: CSGGQGPSYEQYF; CDR3nt: TGCAGCGGGGGACAGGGGCCTTCCTACGAGCAGTACTTC
len: 14; v_gene: TRBV5-1; d_gene: TRBD1; j_gene: TRBJ2-1; abundance: once; CDR3aa: CASSSIQTGGISFF; CDR3nt: TGCGCCAGCAGCTCGATTCAGACAGGGGGTATCTCGTTCTTC
len: 16; v_gene: TRBV6-2/TRBV6-3; d_gene: TRBD2; j_gene: TRBJ2-3; abundance: -; CDR3aa: CASSYSGSGGGDTQYF; CDR3nt: TGTGCCAGCAGTTATTCCGGGAGCGGGGGTGGAGATACGCAGTATTTT
len: 15; v_gene: TRBV3-1/TRBV3-2; d_gene: TRBD1; j_gene: TRBJ1-2; abundance: -; CDR3aa: CASSQEQGVYYGYTF; CDR3nt: TGTGCCAGCAGCCAAGAACAGGGGGTTTACTATGGCTACACCTTC
len: 15; v_gene: TRBV14; d_gene: TRBD1; j_gene: TRBJ1-2; abundance: -; CDR3aa: CASSLGTGSRYGYTF; CDR3nt: TGTGCCAGCAGCCTCGGGACAGGGTCTAGGTATGGCTACACCTTC
len: 16; v_gene: TRBV6-2/TRBV6-3; d_gene: TRBD2; j_gene: TRBJ2-3; abundance: -; CDR3aa: CASSQTSGRGADTQYF; CDR3nt: TGTGCCAGCAGCCAGACTAGCGGGAGAGGGGCAGATACGCAGTATTTT
len: 13; v_gene: TRBV18; d_gene: -; j_gene: TRBJ2-7; abundance: -; CDR3aa: CASSPNRYYEQYF; CDR3nt: TGTGCCAGCTCACCAAACAGGTACTACGAGCAGTACTTC